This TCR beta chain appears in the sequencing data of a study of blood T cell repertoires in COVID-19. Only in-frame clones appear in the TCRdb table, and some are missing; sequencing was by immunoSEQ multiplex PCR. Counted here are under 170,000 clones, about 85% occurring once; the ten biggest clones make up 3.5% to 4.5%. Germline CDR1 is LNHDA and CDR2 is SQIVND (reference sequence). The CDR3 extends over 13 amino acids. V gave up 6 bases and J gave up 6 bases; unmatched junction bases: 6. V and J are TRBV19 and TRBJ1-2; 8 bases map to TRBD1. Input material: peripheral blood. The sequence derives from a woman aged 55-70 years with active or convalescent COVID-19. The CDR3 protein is CASRSGTGDGYTF. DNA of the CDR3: TGTGCCAGTAGAAGCGGGACAGGAGATGGCTACACCTTC.